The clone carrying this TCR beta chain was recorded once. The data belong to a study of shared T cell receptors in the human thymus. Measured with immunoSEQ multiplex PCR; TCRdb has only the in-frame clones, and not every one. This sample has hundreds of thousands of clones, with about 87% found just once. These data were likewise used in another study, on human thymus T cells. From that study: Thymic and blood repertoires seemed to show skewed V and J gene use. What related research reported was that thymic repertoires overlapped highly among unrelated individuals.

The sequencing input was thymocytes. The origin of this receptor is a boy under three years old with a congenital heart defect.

The CDR3 coding sequence is TGCGCCAGCAGCCAAGATCCAGGGGGGCAAGAGACCCAGTACTTC. This translates into CASSQDPGGQETQYF. The rearrangement joins TRBV4-1 to TRBJ2-5; D perhaps matches TRBD1 (7 bases). Germline values: CDR1 MGHRA, CDR2 YSYEKL. The length of the CDR3 is 15 residues. Trimming pared 0 bases from V and 2 bases from J, leaving 10 bases between.